This note documents a single T cell receptor (beta chain) sequence. No antigen is known for it. No much larger clone is present one base from it, and per-base qualities are unavailable. The source of the sample is a study of cytomegalovirus exposure and HLA in healthy donors (dated by TCRdb to between 2016 and 2019). For the wider study: According to an earlier analysis of several hundred of the donors, some 170 million T cells yielded some 120 million unique TCR beta sequences and about 300 Gb of sequence data. Class I and class II HLA loci were covered by the typing at four-digit resolution. Among the approximately 400 genotyped donors, approximately 81% belonged to the genetic ancestry cluster associated with self-reported Caucasian donors. The later analysis used no new phenotypic data to find candidate immune exposures, relying instead on TCR beta sequences and their occurrence across donors. An earlier analysis of 500 to 650 of the donors applied high-throughput TCR beta sequencing to assess whether each TCR beta V gene segment acted as functional or pseudogenic. An early release that covered some 630 HLA-typed donors contained about 300 gigabases of sequencing data and 65 million to 100 million unique TCR sequences. The aim of the study was to test whether cataloging public T cell receptors could identify signatures of past pathogen exposure. Genome-wide SNP genotypes for about 60% of the 666 donors were used in a later genetic analysis, which treated that subset as a discovery cohort. Donor age, sex, ethnicity and CMV serostatus were collected together with the repertoire data. Along with the 666-subject first cohort, a separate validation cohort of around 110 different subjects was used. Every discovery cohort repertoire had been produced on one sequencing platform. Roughly 5 DR-DQ haplotypes were treated as single units for association and clustering because of strong linkage in the cohort. Typing coverage differed by locus: A, B, C, DRB1 and DQB1 were typed in about 620-640 donors, DQA1 in about 500, DPA1 in roughly 590, and DPB1 in about 450. A later analysis re-examined previously published TCR beta repertoires from more than 600 donors and added high-resolution HLA genotyping to investigate patterns of TCR occurrence. To predict cytomegalovirus infection status, the study combined high-throughput TCR immunosequencing, statistical association of individual TCRs with disease status, and machine learning. The T cell repertoires of 670 or so subjects were profiled by immunosequencing and related to cytomegalovirus serostatus. Among approximately 370 genotyped donors of the cohort, an average of about 220,000 unique TCR beta nucleotide sequences was sequenced per donor, of which about 19% were non-productive.

The cysteine opens and the phenylalanine closes a CDR3 of 16 amino acids. CDR3 DNA is the only sequence kept; it has 48 bases, read in frame from the first base. V and J are trimmed by 9 bases and 9 bases, and the gene matches miss 16 bases of the junction. According to the germline V gene, CDR1 reads MGHDK and CDR2 reads SYGVNS. Beyond this particular receptor, the publication reports: Because some donors lacked HLA typing at each locus, the association tests relied only on the typed subset. In a later analysis, about 17,000 TCR beta sequences were associated with specific HLA alleles at a false discovery rate of 0.05. A few of the identified cytomegalovirus-associated TCR beta chains were confirmed in vitro to be specific for cytomegalovirus antigens. A further reported finding was that TCR beta sequences accurately predicted the HLA-A and HLA-B alleles for most subjects in the first cohort. Compared with the 666-donor mean, donors in an Asian-associated ancestry cluster had fewer N-insertions in productive TCRs, according to a later genetic analysis. Several of the top co-occurrence clusters appeared to be linked to parvovirus B19, influenza, CMV and Epstein-Barr virus, according to a later analysis. The classifier was reported to diagnose cytomegalovirus status with high specificity and sensitivity in both the original and validation cohorts. The earlier analysis of approximately 590 of the donors excluded some 15 rarely observed V segments, including chromosome 9 orphons, because counts were too low. In this cohort, only TCR beta chains were sequenced, and detectable features were limited by the absence of alpha or paired-chain data. In a later analysis, the rate of TCR association differed among HLA loci, with DRB1 alleles having the most associated TCRs and HLA-C alleles having the fewest. Some IMGT-functional V segments, including TRBV6-2 and TRBV6-3, could not be told apart with the 87-base-pair reads, so those segments were excluded. V-gene and J-gene trimming of TCR beta chains was associated with a missense DCLRE1C variant in a later genetic analysis, and the association was replicated in an independent cohort. Most TCR sequences were observed very rarely across donors, whereas some public TCRs were present in many individuals. A cluster of highly shared sequence variants was judged likely to be a technical artifact of the sequencing pipeline. Linkage disequilibrium might explain the correlated functional status among segregating V segments, but an unknown experimental factor could not be excluded. The study listed approximately 150 TCR beta chains as associated with cytomegalovirus. When HLA alleles, especially DR and DQ, strongly co-occurred, TCR associations were difficult to assign to individual alleles. Broadly in line with IMGT annotations, most TCR beta V segments showed up in productive rearrangements about 90% or about 30% of the time in an earlier analysis of a few hundred of the donors. According to a later analysis, most CMV-associated TCR beta chains appeared to be HLA-restricted, and the HLA associations seemed to be driven largely by CMV exposure. CMV serostatus was the only immune exposure information available for the cohort. Compared with equally common non-associated chains, HLA-associated TCR beta chains in a later analysis were more clonally expanded and had lower generation probabilities. The authors suggested that the approach could potentially be extended to other disease states and immunological phenotypes. The presence/absence analyses assumed that sequencing depth was roughly uniform across donors, and that assumption may not be true.

The library was generated by the immunoSEQ multiplex PCR assay. A mixture of 60 forward primers for TCR Vbeta segments and 13 reverse primers for TCR Jbeta segments was used in the multiplex PCR. Amplification of the CDR3 region of rearranged TCR beta genes was performed with a multiplex PCR assay on genomic DNA. The Illumina HiSeq System was used to sequence the amplified TCR beta libraries as 87-base-pair reads. The study's own analysis went as follows. A later analysis tallied roughly 76 million unique TCR beta chains across the 550 to 850 repertoires, and about 12 million of those chains were shared by two or more donors. Raw reads were error-corrected and collapsed into unique sequences with a nearest-neighbor algorithm that merged closely related sequences to remove PCR and sequencing errors. To assign V, D and J gene segments, CDR3 sequences were aligned to IMGT reference sequences. Each retained sequence needed at least a six-nucleotide match to both a V gene segment and a J gene segment. A rearrangement counted as productive if the CDR3 had no stop codons and remained in frame with V and J, and every other rearrangement counted as non-productive. CDR3 was defined by IMGT convention, running from the second conserved V-encoded cysteine to the conserved J-encoded phenylalanine. The earlier analysis of 500 to 750 of the donors excluded any sequence lacking an unambiguous match to a single V gene segment. An earlier analysis of 587 of the donors called V segments functional above 56.7% productive rearrangements and segregating when the between-donor standard deviation exceeded 5%. A statistical classification framework was built for diagnosing cytomegalovirus status from the catalog of TCR beta chain sequences. A later analysis assigned V and J genes by comparing TCR nucleotide sequences with IMGT/GENE-DB human TR gene sequences. The TCRdist pipeline was used in a later analysis to assign CDR3 sequences and most-parsimonious VDJ recombination scenarios. In a later analysis, each TCR beta chain was defined by its CDR3 amino acid sequence together with its V-gene family, and reads lacking a unique V-gene family were excluded. In a later analysis, some 600 highly shared, low-generation-probability nucleotide sequences were removed to address suspected cross-contamination and a sequencing artifact. For each public chain, a later analysis derived a clonal expansion index from normalized ranks of inferred template counts within each repertoire. A later analysis computed generation probabilities with a VDJ recombination model fitted to out-of-frame rearrangements, and checked the results against IGoR. A later analysis scored TCR-TCR, TCR-HLA and TCR-CMV co-occurrence with hypergeometric tests, applying a repertoire-size bias correction to TCR pairs. False discovery rates were estimated in a later analysis by permuting HLA or CMV assignments 20 times. In a later analysis, co-occurring TCRs were grouped using DBSCAN, and TCRdist sequence similarity was added for clustering within HLA-allele-positive subsets. Co-occurrence clustering excluded repertoires with fewer than 30,000 or more than 120,000 public chains, plus five with anomalous nucleotide sharing. In its TCRdb copy, this immuneACCESS table keeps in-frame sequences only and misses some clones. Where compared with another copy, unresolved V genes explain less than half of these, and the others have no known cause. The DNA gave D and trimming, while V, J and clone size come from that table. The sample table shows around 87,000 clones, and roughly three quarters are seen once. 3% of the sample is in the top ten clones.

The cohort was made up of roughly 670 healthy bone marrow donors. At the time of sampling, all cohort members were nominally healthy, though unrecorded immune exposures were likely present. The donor tested CMV seronegative and was one of the 352 seronegative cohort members. Each donor provided a peripheral blood sample, and peripheral blood mononuclear cells were used for TCR beta sequencing. The Qiagen DNeasy Blood Extraction Kit was used to extract genomic DNA from the blood cell samples. The V and J genes are TRBV25-1 and TRBJ2-1, with 11 bases aligning to TRBD2. Sequencing input: PBMCs. The sequence was obtained from a man aged 40-49 years in good health and CMV-seronegative. At the DNA level, the sequence is TGTGCCAGTAGAACCATGGAGACTAGCGGGGCGGCTGAGCAGTTCTTC. It encodes CASRTMETSGAAEQFF.